This T cell receptor (beta chain) was documented in a study of cytomegalovirus exposure and HLA in healthy donors. The CDR3 is made up of 14 amino acids. Germline V gives CDR1 SGHTA, CDR2 FQGNSA. Trimming stripped 3 bases from V and 1 base from J, with 9 bases between. The validation cohort, a group of 120 subjects, included the donors and was separate from the roughly 620-subject first cohort. TCRdb's copy holds only in-frame clones and misses some; the assay was immunoSEQ multiplex PCR. The sample includes around 260,000 clones, 90% seen only once; the top ten take around 3.1%. This TCR came from a woman aged 25 to 39 in good health and CMV-seronegative. The chain recombines TRBV7-2 with TRBJ2-5; D may be TRBD2 (6 bases). Sequences were obtained from PBMCs. The CDR3 bases are TGTGCCAGCAGCTTGGGAGGCCCCCAAGAGACCCAGTACTTC. Translated, it gives CASSLGGPQETQYF. The full variable domain, completed using reference TRBV7-2 and TRBJ2-5, is GAGVSQSPSNKVTEKGKDVELRCDPISGHTALYWYRQSLGQGLEFLIYFQGNSAPDKSGLPSDRFSAERTGGSVSTLTIQRTQQEDSAVYLCASSLGGPQETQYFGPGTRLLVL.